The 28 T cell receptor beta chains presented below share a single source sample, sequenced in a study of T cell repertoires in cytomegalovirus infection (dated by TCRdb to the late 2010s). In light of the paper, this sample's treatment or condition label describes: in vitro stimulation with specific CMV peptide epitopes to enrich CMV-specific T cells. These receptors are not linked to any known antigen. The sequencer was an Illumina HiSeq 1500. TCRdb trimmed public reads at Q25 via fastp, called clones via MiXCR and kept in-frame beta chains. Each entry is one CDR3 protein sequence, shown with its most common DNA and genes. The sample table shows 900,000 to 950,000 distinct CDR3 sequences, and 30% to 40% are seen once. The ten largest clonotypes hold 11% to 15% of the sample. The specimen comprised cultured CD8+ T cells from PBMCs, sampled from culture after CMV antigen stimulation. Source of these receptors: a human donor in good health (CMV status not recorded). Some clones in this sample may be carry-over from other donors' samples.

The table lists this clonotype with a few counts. The CDR3 spells CASSLAKVAFF. The CDR3, as DNA: TGTGCCAGCAGCTTAGCTAAAGTAGCTTTCTTT. The chain uses TRBV11-2 and TRBJ1-1; no clear D gene. Germline lookup yields CDR1 SGHAT and CDR2 FQNNGV. The ends were cut back, 1 base at V and 10 bases at J, with 7 bases in the middle. The CDR3 spans 11 residues.

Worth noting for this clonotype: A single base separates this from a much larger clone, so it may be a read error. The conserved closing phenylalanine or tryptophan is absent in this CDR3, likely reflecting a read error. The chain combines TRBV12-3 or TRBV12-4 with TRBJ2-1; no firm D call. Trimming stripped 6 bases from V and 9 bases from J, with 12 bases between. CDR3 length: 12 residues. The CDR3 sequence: CASSPTVVEQFL. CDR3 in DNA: TGTGCCAGCAGCCCGACGGTGGTTGAGCAGTTCCTC.

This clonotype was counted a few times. This CDR3 reads CASSLGGVRQPQHF. As DNA, the CDR3 is TGTGCCAGCAGCTTAGGAGGGGTGAGGCAGCCCCAGCATTTT. This chain uses TRBV7-9 with TRBJ1-5, with a possible D match to TRBD1 (5 bases). The CDR3 is made up of 14 amino acids. CDR1 and CDR2 from the germline V gene are SEHNR and FQNEAQ (reference sequence). V was cut by 1 base and J by 7 bases, with 11 bases left in between.

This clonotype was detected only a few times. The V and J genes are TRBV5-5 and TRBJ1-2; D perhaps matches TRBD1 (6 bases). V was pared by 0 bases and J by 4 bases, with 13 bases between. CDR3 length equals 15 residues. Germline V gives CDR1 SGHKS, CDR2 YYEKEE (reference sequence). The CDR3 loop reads CASSLDYTGTYGYTF. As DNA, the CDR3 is TGTGCCAGCAGCTTGGATTACACAGGGACCTATGGCTACACCTTC.

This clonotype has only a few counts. The CDR3 coding sequence is TGTGCCAGCAGTGAAGGTTCTGAGGGTTCGGAGACCCAGTACTTC. Translation: CASSEGSEGSETQYF. The V gene is TRBV6-1, the J gene TRBJ2-5; maybe TRBD2 (5 bases). V lost 1 base to trimming and J lost 5 bases, with 14 bases between them. From germline, CDR1 is MNHNS and CDR2 SASEGT. The CDR3 extends over 15 amino acids.

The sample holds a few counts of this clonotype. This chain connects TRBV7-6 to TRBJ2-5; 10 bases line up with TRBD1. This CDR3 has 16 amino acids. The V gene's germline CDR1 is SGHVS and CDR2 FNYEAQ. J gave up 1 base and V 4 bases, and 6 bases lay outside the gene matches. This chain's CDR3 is CASSSRDRGLQETQYF. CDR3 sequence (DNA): TGTGCCAGCAGCTCGAGGGACAGGGGCCTCCAAGAGACCCAGTACTTC.

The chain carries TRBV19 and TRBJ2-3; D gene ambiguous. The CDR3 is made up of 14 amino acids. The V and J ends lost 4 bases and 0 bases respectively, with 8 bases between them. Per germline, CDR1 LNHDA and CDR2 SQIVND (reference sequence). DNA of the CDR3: TGTGCCAGTAGTAAGGAATTTAGCACAGATACGCAGTATTTT. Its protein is CASSKEFSTDTQYF.

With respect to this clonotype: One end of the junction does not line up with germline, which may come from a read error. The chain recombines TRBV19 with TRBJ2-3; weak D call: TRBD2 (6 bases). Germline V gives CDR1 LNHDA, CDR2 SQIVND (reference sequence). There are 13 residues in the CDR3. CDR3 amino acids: CVSRLGGTDTQYF. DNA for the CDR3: TGTGTCAGTAGACTAGGGGGCACAGATACGCAGTATTTT.

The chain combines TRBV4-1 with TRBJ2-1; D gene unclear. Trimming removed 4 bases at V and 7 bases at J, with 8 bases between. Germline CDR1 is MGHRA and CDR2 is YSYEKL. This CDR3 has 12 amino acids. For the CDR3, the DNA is TGCGCCAGCAGCCCTACGATGAATGAGCAGTTCTTC. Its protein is CASSPTMNEQFF.

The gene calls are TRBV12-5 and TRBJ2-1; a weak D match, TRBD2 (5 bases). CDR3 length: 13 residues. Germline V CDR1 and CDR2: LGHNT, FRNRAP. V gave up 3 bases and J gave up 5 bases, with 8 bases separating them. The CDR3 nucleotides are TGTGCTAGTGGTTTTTTCGGGGACAATGAGCAGTTCTTC. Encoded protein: CASGFFGDNEQFF.

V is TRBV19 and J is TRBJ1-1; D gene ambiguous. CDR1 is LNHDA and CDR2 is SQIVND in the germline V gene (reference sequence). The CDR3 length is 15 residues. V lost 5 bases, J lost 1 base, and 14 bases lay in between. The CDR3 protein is CASSSSGGPNTEAFF. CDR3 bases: TGTGCCAGTAGTTCAAGCGGAGGCCCGAACACTGAAGCTTTCTTT.

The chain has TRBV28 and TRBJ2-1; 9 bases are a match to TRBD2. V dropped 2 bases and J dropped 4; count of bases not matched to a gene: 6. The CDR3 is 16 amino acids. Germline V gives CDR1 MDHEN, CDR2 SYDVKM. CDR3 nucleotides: TGTGCCAGCAGTTTAGTAAGCGGGGGGCCTTACAATGAGCAGTTCTTC. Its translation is CASSLVSGGPYNEQFF.

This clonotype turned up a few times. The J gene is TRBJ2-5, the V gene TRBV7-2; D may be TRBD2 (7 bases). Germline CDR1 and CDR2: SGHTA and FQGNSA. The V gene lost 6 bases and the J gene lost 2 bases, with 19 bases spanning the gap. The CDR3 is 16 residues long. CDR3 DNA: TGTGCCAGCAGACCCCAAGGGGGGGGGGTTCAAGAGACCCAGTACTTC. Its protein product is CASRPQGGGVQETQYF.

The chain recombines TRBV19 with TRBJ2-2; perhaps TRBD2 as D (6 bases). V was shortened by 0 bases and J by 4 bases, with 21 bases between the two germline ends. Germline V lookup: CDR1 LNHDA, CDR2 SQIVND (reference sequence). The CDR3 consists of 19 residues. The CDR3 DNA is TGTGCCAGTAGTATAGATTTGGACGGCACTACCGGGAGCACCGGGGAGCTGTTTTTT. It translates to CASSIDLDGTTGSTGELFF.

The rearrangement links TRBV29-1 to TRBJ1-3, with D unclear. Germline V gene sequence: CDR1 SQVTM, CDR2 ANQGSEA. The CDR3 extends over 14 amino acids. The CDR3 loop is CSSKVTGFGDTIYF. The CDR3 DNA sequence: TGCAGTTCTAAAGTGACGGGATTTGGGGACACCATATATTTT.

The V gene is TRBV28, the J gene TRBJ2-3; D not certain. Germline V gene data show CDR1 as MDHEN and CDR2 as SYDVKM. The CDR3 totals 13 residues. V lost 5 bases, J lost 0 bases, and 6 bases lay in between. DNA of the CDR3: TGTGCCAGCAGTGCGAAAAGCACAGATACGCAGTATTTT. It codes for CASSAKSTDTQYF.

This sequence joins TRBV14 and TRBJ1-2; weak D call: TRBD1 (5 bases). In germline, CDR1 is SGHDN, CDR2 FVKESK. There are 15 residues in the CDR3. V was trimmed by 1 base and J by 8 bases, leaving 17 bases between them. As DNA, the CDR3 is TGTGCCAGCAGCCAAGGGGGGACCGCGGTTCTGGGCTACACCTTC. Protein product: CASSQGGTAVLGYTF.

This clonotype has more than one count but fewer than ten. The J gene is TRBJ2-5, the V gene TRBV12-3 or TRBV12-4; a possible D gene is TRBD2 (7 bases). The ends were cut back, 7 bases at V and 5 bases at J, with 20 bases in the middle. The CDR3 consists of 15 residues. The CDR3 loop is CASIPAEGGPETQYF. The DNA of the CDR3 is TGTGCCAGCATCCCGGCGGAGGGGGGGCCGGAGACCCAGTACTTC.

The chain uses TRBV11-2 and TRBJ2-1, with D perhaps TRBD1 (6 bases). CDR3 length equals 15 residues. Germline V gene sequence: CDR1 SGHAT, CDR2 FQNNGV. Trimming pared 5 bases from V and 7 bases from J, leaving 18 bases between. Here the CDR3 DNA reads TGTGCCAGCAGCCCAACAGGGACCCCATCGAATGAGCAGTTCTTC. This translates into CASSPTGTPSNEQFF. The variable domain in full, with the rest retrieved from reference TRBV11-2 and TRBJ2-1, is EAGVAQSPRYKIIEKRQSVAFWCNPISGHATLYWYQQILGQGPKLLIQFQNNGVVDDSQLPKDRFSAERLKGVDSTLKIQPAKLEDSAVYLCASSPTGTPSNEQFFGPGTRLTVL.

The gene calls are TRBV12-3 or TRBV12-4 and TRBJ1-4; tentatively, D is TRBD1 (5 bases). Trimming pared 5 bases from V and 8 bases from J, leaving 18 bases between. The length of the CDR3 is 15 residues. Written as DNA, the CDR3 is TGTGCCAGCAGTCCCGGGAGGGGCAATTACGAAAAACTGTTTTTT. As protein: CASSPGRGNYEKLFF.

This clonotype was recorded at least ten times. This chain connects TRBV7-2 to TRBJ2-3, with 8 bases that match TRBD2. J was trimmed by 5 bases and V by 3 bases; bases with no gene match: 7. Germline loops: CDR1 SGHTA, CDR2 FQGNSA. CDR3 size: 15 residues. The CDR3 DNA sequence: TGTGCCAGCAGCTTCCTCGGGGGGGCCCTAGATACGCAGTATTTT. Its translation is CASSFLGGALDTQYF.

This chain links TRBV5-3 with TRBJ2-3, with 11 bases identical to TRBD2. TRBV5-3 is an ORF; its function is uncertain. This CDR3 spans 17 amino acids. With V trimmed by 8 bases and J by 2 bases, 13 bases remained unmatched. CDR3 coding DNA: TGTGCCAGCAGCCGGGAGACTAGCGGGGCCATCACAGATACGCAGTATTTT. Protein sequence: CASSRETSGAITDTQYF.

This chain's CDR3 is CARGGGHDYGYTF. Written as DNA, the CDR3 is TGCGCCAGGGGGGGGGGGCACGACTATGGCTACACCTTC. V usage is TRBV23-1 and J usage is TRBJ1-2; a weak D match, TRBD1 (6 bases). TRBV23-1 is an ORF; its function is uncertain. CDR3 length: 13 amino acids. Trimming took off 9 bases at V and 3 bases at J, with 14 bases between the two ends.

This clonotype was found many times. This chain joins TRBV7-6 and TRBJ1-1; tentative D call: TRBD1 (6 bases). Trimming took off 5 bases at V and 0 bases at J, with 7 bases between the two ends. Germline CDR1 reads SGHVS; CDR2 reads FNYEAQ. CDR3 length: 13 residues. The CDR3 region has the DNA TGTGCCAGCAGCCACAGGGTGAACACTGAAGCTTTCTTT. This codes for CASSHRVNTEAFF.

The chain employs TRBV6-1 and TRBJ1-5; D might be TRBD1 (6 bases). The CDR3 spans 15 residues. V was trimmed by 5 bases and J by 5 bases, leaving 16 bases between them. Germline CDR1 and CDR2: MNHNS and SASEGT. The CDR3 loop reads CASSTHRVSDQPQHF. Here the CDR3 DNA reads TGTGCCAGCAGTACCCACAGGGTTTCCGATCAGCCCCAGCATTTT.

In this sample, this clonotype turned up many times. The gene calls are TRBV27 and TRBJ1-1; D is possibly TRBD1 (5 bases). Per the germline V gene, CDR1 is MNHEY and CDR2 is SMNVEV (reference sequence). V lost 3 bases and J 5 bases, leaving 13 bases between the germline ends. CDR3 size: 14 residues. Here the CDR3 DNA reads TGTGCCAGCAGTTTTCAGGGTTCGGGTACTGAAGCTTTCTTT. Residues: CASSFQGSGTEAFF.

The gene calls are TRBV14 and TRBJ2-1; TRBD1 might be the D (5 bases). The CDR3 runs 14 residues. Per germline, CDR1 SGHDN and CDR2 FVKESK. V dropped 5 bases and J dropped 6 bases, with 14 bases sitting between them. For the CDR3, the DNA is TGTGCCAGCAGCTTAATCAGGGCCCCCAATGAGCAGTTCTTC. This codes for CASSLIRAPNEQFF. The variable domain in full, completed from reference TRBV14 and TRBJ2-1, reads EAGVTQFPSHSVIEKGQTVTLRCDPISGHDNLYWYRRVMGKEIKFLLHFVKESKQDESGMPNNRFLAERTGGTYSTLKVQPAELEDSGVYFCASSLIRAPNEQFFGPGTRLTVL.

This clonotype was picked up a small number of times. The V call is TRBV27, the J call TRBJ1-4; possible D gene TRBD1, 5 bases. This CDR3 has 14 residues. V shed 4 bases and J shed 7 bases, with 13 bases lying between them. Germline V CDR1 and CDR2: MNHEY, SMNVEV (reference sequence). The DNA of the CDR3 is TGTGCCAGCAGTTCCGTGGGGCCGGTTGAAAAACTGTTTTTT. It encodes CASSSVGPVEKLFF.